Presented here are 29 T cell receptor beta chains from one specimen sequenced in a study of cytomegalovirus exposure and HLA in healthy donors. PCR amplification relied on 60 Vbeta primers (plus 13 Jbeta primers). Assay used: immunoSEQ multiplex PCR; TCRdb lists only in-frame clones, some missing. This table holds roughly 100,000 clones, roughly 12% found once. The sample was PBMCs. Receptors were obtained from a man aged 40-49 years in good health and CMV-seropositive.

The chain uses TRBV19 and TRBJ2-7, with 9 nucleotides matching TRBD2. CDR1 and CDR2 from the germline V gene are LNHDA and SQIVND (reference sequence). The V segment lost 7 bases and the J segment 5 bases; nucleotides outside the gene matches: 9. The CDR3 runs to 14 residues. The CDR3 reads CASTGSGLANEQYF. DNA for the CDR3: TGTGCCAGTACGGGATCGGGACTAGCTAACGAGCAGTACTTC. Variable domain in full (rest from reference TRBV19 and TRBJ2-7): DGGITQSPKYLFRKEGQNVTLSCEQNLNHDAMYWYRQDPGQGLRLIYYSQIVNDFQKGDIAEGYSVSREKKESFPLTVTSAQKNPTAFYLCASTGSGLANEQYFGPGTRLTVT.

CDR3 sequence reads: CASSQNTGFGGLNEQFF. For the CDR3, the DNA is TGTGCCAGCAGCCAGAACACAGGCTTTGGGGGCCTCAATGAGCAGTTCTTC. This rearrangement joins TRBV7-8 to TRBJ2-1; D is perhaps TRBD1 (6 bases). CDR1 is SGHVS, CDR2 FQNEAQ, per germline. The CDR3 is 17 amino acids. V lost 5 bases, J lost 6 bases, and 23 bases lay in between.

The chain has TRBV5-5 and TRBJ2-1; 7 bases are shared with TRBD2. The CDR3 extends over 13 amino acids. Germline assignment: CDR1 SGHKS and CDR2 YYEKEE (reference sequence). The CDR3 reads CAAGQRDFDEQFF. In nucleotides, the CDR3 is TGTGCAGCGGGCCAGCGGGATTTTGATGAGCAGTTCTTC.

The rearrangement joins TRBV29-1 to TRBJ2-2; 7 nucleotides match TRBD2. CDR3 size: 13 residues. V was clipped by 6 bases and J by 8 bases; unmatched bases: 9. CDR1 is SQVTM and CDR2 is ANQGSEA in the germline V gene. The CDR3 reads CSVGGGAEGELFF. CDR3 nucleotides: TGCAGCGTGGGGGGAGGGGCCGAAGGGGAGCTGTTTTTT.

This clone was detected a few times. The chain carries TRBV6-5 and TRBJ1-2; 7 nucleotides match TRBD1. The length of the CDR3 is 13 residues. Germline values: CDR1 MNHEY, CDR2 SVGAGI. The ends lost 3 bases at V and 8 bases at J; junction bases unmatched: 6. CDR3: CASSYGTAWGYTF. The DNA of the CDR3 is TGTGCCAGCAGTTATGGGACAGCCTGGGGCTACACCTTC.

This clone was found once. This sequence joins TRBV5-1 and TRBJ2-1; 9 positions match TRBD2. The CDR3 is 16 residues long. CDR1 and CDR2 from the germline V gene are SGHRS and YFSETQ. Trimming at V came to 1 base and at J to 5 bases, leaving 7 bases not matched to a gene. CDR3 residues: CASSLRLAEKHNEQFF. CDR3 nucleotides: TGCGCCAGCAGCTTGAGACTAGCGGAGAAACACAATGAGCAGTTCTTC.

Only a few counts were recorded for this clone. This chain uses TRBV30 with TRBJ2-3; 15 nucleotides line up with TRBD2. After removal of 3 bases from V and 5 bases from J, the junction contained 9 bases not matched to a gene. Germline V gene lookup returns CDR1 GTSNPN and CDR2 SVGIG (reference sequence). This CDR3 contains 17 residues. The CDR3 is CAWRAKGLAGGIDTQYF. CDR3 bases: TGTGCCTGGAGGGCCAAGGGACTAGCGGGAGGTATAGATACGCAGTATTTT.

This sequence joins TRBV2 and TRBJ1-3; D gene ambiguous. V was trimmed by 3 bases and J by 9 bases, leaving 12 bases between them. Germline CDR1 is SNHLY and CDR2 is FYNNEI. There are 13 residues in the CDR3. CDR3 region: CASSDRGRGTIYF. The CDR3 region has the DNA TGTGCCAGCAGTGATCGGGGTCGGGGCACCATATATTTT.

This chain connects TRBV6-1 to TRBJ1-5, with TRBD1 matching over 7 bases. Germline lookup yields CDR1 MNHNS and CDR2 SASEGT. There are 14 residues in the CDR3. The J segment lost 6 bases and the V segment lost 6 bases, leaving 8 bases of the junction unmatched. The CDR3 sequence is CASRNRGFAQPQHF. CDR3 DNA: TGTGCCAGCAGGAACAGGGGTTTCGCTCAGCCCCAGCATTTT.

This chain connects TRBV23-1 to TRBJ2-5, with 8 nucleotides matching TRBD1. TRBV23-1 is an ORF; its function is uncertain. The length of the CDR3 is 17 residues. J gave up 2 bases and V 2 bases, and 10 bases lay outside the gene matches. CDR3 nucleotide sequence: TGCGCCAGCAGTCAAGCTAGGTACAGGGGGTGGCAAGAGACCCAGTACTTC. Its protein is CASSQARYRGWQETQYF.

The chain links TRBV21-1 to TRBJ2-7; the DNA was not compared with TRBD2, the D call given in the table. TRBV21-1 is noted as a pseudogene. The CDR3 contains 17 residues. The CDR3 DNA sequence: TGTGCCAGCAGCAAGGATCGGCTAGCGGGACCCCCCTACGAGCAGTACTTC. Amino acids: CASSKDRLAGPPYEQYF.

The chain employs TRBV28 and TRBJ2-1; 8 bases map to TRBD2. Losses at the gene ends were 6 bases for V and 10 bases for J; bases not matched to a gene: 8. Germline loops: CDR1 MDHEN, CDR2 SYDVKM. CDR3 length: 13 residues. The CDR3 protein is CASRTSGSGEQFF. In DNA, the CDR3 is TGTGCCAGCAGGACGAGCGGGAGTGGGGAGCAGTTCTTC.

The chain has TRBV2 and TRBJ2-5; TRBD2 matches 9 bases. Germline lookup yields CDR1 SNHLY and CDR2 FYNNEI. V lost 6 bases and J lost 5; bases outside the gene matches: 7. This CDR3 region has 14 residues. Written as DNA, the CDR3 is TGTGCCAGCAGAGTTAGCGGGAGCGACGAGACCCAGTACTTC. Protein sequence: CASRVSGSDETQYF.

This clone turned up a few times. The V gene is TRBV12-5, the J gene TRBJ2-5, with D tentatively TRBD1 (6 bases). The CDR3 sequence is 17 residues long. V was pared by 6 bases and J by 5 bases, with 25 bases between. Germline V gene sequence: CDR1 LGHNT, CDR2 FRNRAP. The chain's CDR3 is CASGLSSQQGRVETQYF. The CDR3 DNA reads TGTGCTAGTGGGCTCTCATCCCAACAGGGCCGAGTTGAGACCCAGTACTTC.

This clone was observed a handful of times. V is TRBV19 and J is TRBJ1-3; 9 bases are a match to TRBD1. The V gene end was trimmed by 8 bases and the J gene end by 1 base; junction bases not matched to a gene: 6. The CDR3 is made up of 15 amino acids. Germline CDR1 and CDR2: LNHDA and SQIVND (reference sequence). CDR3 loop: CASEKQGASGNTIYF. DNA of the CDR3: TGTGCCAGTGAAAAACAGGGGGCATCTGGAAACACCATATATTTT.

The chain combines TRBV5-6 with TRBJ1-2, with D perhaps matching TRBD1 (5 bases). V lost 5 bases and J lost 4, with 24 bases in between. There are 17 residues in the CDR3. Germline V gene sequence: CDR1 SGHDT, CDR2 YYEEEE. The chain's CDR3 is CASSPTVGRQGAYGYTF. CDR3 DNA: TGTGCCAGCAGTCCCACCGTTGGTCGCCAAGGGGCCTATGGCTACACCTTC.

The V gene is TRBV14, the J gene TRBJ2-1; 10 bases are a match to TRBD2. Per the germline V gene, CDR1 is SGHDN and CDR2 is FVKESK. Losses at the gene ends were 4 bases for V and 8 bases for J; bases not matched to a gene: 8. The CDR3 runs to 15 residues. CDR3 nucleotide sequence: TGTGCCAGCAGCCCTATAGCGGGAGGATCCGATGAGCAGTTCTTC. This codes for CASSPIAGGSDEQFF.

This clone was counted between two and nine times. This chain connects TRBV19 to TRBJ2-7, with a weak D call TRBD1 (6 bases). The CDR3 consists of 12 residues. Germline CDR1 reads LNHDA; CDR2 reads SQIVND (reference sequence). V shed 9 bases and J shed 3 bases, with 12 bases lying between them. The CDR3 DNA reads TGTGCCAGCAGCGACAGGCACTACGAGCAGTACTTC. Its protein is CASSDRHYEQYF.

This clone was detected a few times. The genes are TRBV19 and TRBJ2-2, with TRBD2 as a possible D gene (5 bases). CDR3 length equals 14 residues. The germline V gene encodes CDR1 LNHDA and CDR2 SQIVND (reference sequence). Trimming took off 3 bases at V and 5 bases at J, with 10 bases between the two ends. Here the CDR3 reads CASSIPGLTGELFF. CDR3 DNA: TGTGCCAGTAGTATCCCCGGACTGACCGGGGAGCTGTTTTTT.

This rearrangement joins TRBV7-2 to TRBJ1-5; 7 bases match TRBD1. The germline V gene encodes CDR1 SGHTA and CDR2 FQGNSA. J was trimmed by 0 bases and V by 5 bases; bases with no gene match: 10. This CDR3 spans 17 amino acids. The CDR3 DNA reads as TGTGCCAGCAGCCAGACGACAGGGCATTATAGCAATCAGCCCCAGCATTTT. Its protein product is CASSQTTGHYSNQPQHF.

This clone was seen a handful of times. This rearrangement joins TRBV6-6 to TRBJ2-7; D possibly corresponds to TRBD2 (5 bases). CDR3 size: 14 residues. Per the germline V gene, CDR1 is MNHNY and CDR2 is SVGAGI (reference sequence). Trimming cost V 4 bases and J 2 bases, with 12 bases left between them. Written as DNA, the CDR3 is TGTGCCAGCAGTTTCCCCGGGGATACCTACGAGCAGTACTTC. Amino acids: CASSFPGDTYEQYF.

This rearrangement joins TRBV5-4 to TRBJ2-7; weak D call: TRBD2 (5 bases). Trimming took off 0 bases at V and 7 bases at J, with 14 bases between the two ends. Germline V gene data show CDR1 as SGHNT and CDR2 as YYREEE (reference sequence). The CDR3 has 14 amino acids. This CDR3 reads CASSLGEGYGEQYF. CDR3 coding DNA: TGTGCCAGCAGCTTGGGAGAGGGCTATGGGGAGCAGTACTTC.

In this sample, this clone turned up a few times. J is TRBJ1-1 and V is TRBV9, with D maybe TRBD1 (5 bases). Germline values: CDR1 SGDLS, CDR2 YYNGEE. The CDR3 is 14 residues long. The V end lost 4 bases, the J end lost 1 base, and 11 bases lay between the germline ends. CDR3 DNA: TGTGCCAGCAGCCCGCAGGGAACGAACACTGAAGCTTTCTTT. It translates to CASSPQGTNTEAFF.

This clone was recorded a few times. The chain carries TRBV4-3 and TRBJ2-1; TRBD2 matches 13 bases. The CDR3 length is 17 residues. Germline V gene sequence: CDR1 LGHNA, CDR2 YSLEER. Germline trimming cut 4 bases from V and 1 base from J; bases unmatched to any gene: 4. The CDR3 DNA sequence: TGCGCCAGCAGCCTCACGGGACTAGCGGGGTCCTACAATGAGCAGTTCTTC. It encodes CASSLTGLAGSYNEQFF.

This clone was seen a few times. The rearrangement uses TRBV11-2 and TRBJ2-5, with 7 positions matching TRBD2. This CDR3 spans 17 amino acids. Germline loops: CDR1 SGHAT, CDR2 FQNNGV. Germline trimming cut 4 bases from V and 2 bases from J; bases unmatched to any gene: 13. CDR3 loop: CASSSPWGGGLQETQYF. In DNA form, the CDR3 reads TGTGCCAGCAGCTCCCCCTGGGGGGGAGGGCTACAAGAGACCCAGTACTTC.

V gene TRBV29-1 combines with J gene TRBJ2-1; 9 nucleotides align to TRBD1. Trimming cost V 4 bases and J 2 bases; bases outside gene matches: 0. This CDR3 has 13 amino acids. CDR1 is SQVTM and CDR2 is ANQGSEA in the germline V gene. The CDR3 nucleotides are TGCAGCGTTGGACAGGGGGCCTACAATGAGCAGTTCTTC. This encodes CSVGQGAYNEQFF.

This clone appeared a few times. V usage is TRBV29-1 and J usage is TRBJ1-2; unclear D gene. Germline CDR1 reads SQVTM; CDR2 reads ANQGSEA. V was pared by 7 bases and J by 6 bases, with 12 bases between. CDR3 length: 11 residues. Written as DNA, the CDR3 is TGCAGCGCTGGGAGTAAGGATGGCTACACCTTC. This encodes CSAGSKDGYTF.

V gene TRBV28 combines with J gene TRBJ2-7; D perhaps matches TRBD2 (5 bases). The CDR3 is 12 amino acids. The V gene's germline CDR1 is MDHEN and CDR2 SYDVKM. Trimming took off 8 bases at V and 1 base at J, with 9 bases between the two ends. Written as DNA, the CDR3 is TGTGCCAGCCAATCGGGATCCTACGAGCAGTACTTC. Protein: CASQSGSYEQYF.

This chain uses TRBV4-1 with TRBJ2-5; TRBD2 agrees at 16 bases. Germline assignment: CDR1 MGHRA and CDR2 YSYEKL. V shed 0 bases and J 3 bases; nucleotides not matched to a gene: 7. The CDR3 is 19 amino acids. The CDR3 DNA follows: TGCGCCAGCAGCCAAGAACCGGGACTAGCGGGAGGGAGGGAAGAGACCCAGTACTTC. It specifies CASSQEPGLAGGREETQYF.